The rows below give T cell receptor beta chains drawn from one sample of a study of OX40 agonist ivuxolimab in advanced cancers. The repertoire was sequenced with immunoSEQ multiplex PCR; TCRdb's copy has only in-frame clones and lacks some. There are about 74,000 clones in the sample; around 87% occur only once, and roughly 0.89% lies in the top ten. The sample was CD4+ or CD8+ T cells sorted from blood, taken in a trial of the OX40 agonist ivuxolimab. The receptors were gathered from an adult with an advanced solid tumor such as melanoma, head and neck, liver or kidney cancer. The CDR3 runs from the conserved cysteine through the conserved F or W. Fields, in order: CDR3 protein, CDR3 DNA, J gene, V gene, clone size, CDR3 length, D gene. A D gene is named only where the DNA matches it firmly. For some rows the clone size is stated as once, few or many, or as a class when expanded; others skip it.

CASTGTLYSNQPQHF | TGTGCCAGCACCGGGACTCTATATAGCAATCAGCCCCAGCATTTT | TRBJ1-5 | TRBV2 | once | 15 | NA
CASSLGLGVQQGNGYTF | TGCGCCAGCAGCTTGGGGCTCGGCGTTCAACAGGGGAATGGCTACACCTTC | TRBJ1-2 | TRBV5-1 | NA | 17 | TRBD1
CASSYTSTGVRTEAFF | TGTGCCAGCAGTTACACCTCGACAGGGGTCAGGACTGAAGCTTTCTTT | TRBJ1-1 | TRBV6-5 | NA | 16 | TRBD1
CASYSSGESYEQYF | TGTGCCAGCTATTCTAGCGGGGAATCCTACGAGCAGTACTTC | TRBJ2-7 | TRBV6-6 | NA | 14 | TRBD2
CASSFRTENTEAFF | TGTGCCAGCAGCTTCAGAACAGAGAACACTGAAGCTTTCTTT | TRBJ1-1 | TRBV5-5 | NA | 14 | NA
CASVPIAGSSYNEQFF | TGCGCCAGCGTCCCCATAGCGGGAAGCTCCTACAATGAGCAGTTCTTC | TRBJ2-1 | TRBV5-1 | NA | 16 | TRBD2
CASSQDRASGELFF | TGTGCCAGCAGCCAGGACAGGGCTAGCGGGGAGCTGTTTTTT | TRBJ2-2 | TRBV4-2 | NA | 14 | TRBD1
CASSLGQREGHSHEQFF | TGTGCCAGCAGCTTGGGCCAGCGGGAGGGCCATTCCCATGAGCAGTTCTTC | TRBJ2-1 | TRBV5-6 | NA | 17 | TRBD2
CASSLVLGDGYTF | TGCGCCAGCAGCTTGGTATTAGGGGATGGCTACACCTTC | TRBJ1-2 | TRBV5-1 | NA | 13 | NA
CAWSVLGGGIQPQHF | TGTGCCTGGAGTGTACTCGGGGGGGGGATACAGCCCCAGCATTTT | TRBJ1-5 | TRBV30 | once | 15 | NA
CASTNPGGSDTQYF | TGTGCCAGCACCAACCCGGGTGGCAGTGATACGCAGTATTTT | TRBJ2-3 | TRBV7-9 | NA | 14 | NA
CSAGTGGEKLFF | TGCAGCGCTGGGACAGGGGGAGAAAAACTGTTTTTT | TRBJ1-4 | TRBV29-1 | NA | 12 | TRBD1
CASSERGRASEQYF | TGCGCCAGCAGTGAGCGCGGGAGGGCCAGCGAGCAGTACTTC | TRBJ2-7 | TRBV10-2 | NA | 14 | TRBD2
CAWTGGHNEQFF | TGTGCCTGGACGGGAGGTCACAATGAGCAGTTCTTC | TRBJ2-1 | TRBV30 | NA | 12 | TRBD2
CASSPRTGVGYEQYF | TGTGCCAGCAGTCCTCGGACAGGGGTCGGCTACGAGCAGTACTTC | TRBJ2-7 | TRBV6-5 | NA | 15 | TRBD1
CASSWGLAGWGDEQFF | TGTGCCAGCAGCTGGGGACTAGCGGGATGGGGTGATGAGCAGTTCTTC | TRBJ2-1 | TRBV7-3 | NA | 16 | TRBD2
CASLVPGVLGNFYGYTF | TGTGCCAGCTTAGTTCCTGGGGTGTTGGGAAACTTCTATGGCTACACCTTC | TRBJ1-2 | TRBV28 | NA | 17 | NA
CASSLTWTIENTGELFF | TGTGCCAGCAGCTTAACATGGACTATAGAGAACACCGGGGAGCTGTTTTTT | TRBJ2-2 | TRBV7-6 | NA | 17 | NA
CAISEGVPPKGYTF | TGTGCCATCAGTGAAGGGGTTCCTCCGAAAGGCTACACCTTC | TRBJ1-2 | TRBV10-3 | few | 14 | NA
CASSLEMNTEAFF | TGTGCCAGCAGCTTAGAGATGAACACTGAAGCTTTCTTT | TRBJ1-1 | TRBV7-2 | few | 13 | NA
CASPPPGGTDTQYF | TGTGCCAGCCCTCCTCCCGGGGGCACAGATACGCAGTATTTT | TRBJ2-3 | TRBV28 | NA | 14 | NA
CASSLSLTAYTNEKLFF | TGTGCCAGCAGCTTGTCGCTGACAGCCTACACTAATGAAAAACTGTTTTTT | TRBJ1-4 | TRBV7-8 | NA | 17 | NA
CASSLVRTSGRGYNEQFF | TGTGCCAGCAGCTTAGTACGGACTAGCGGGAGGGGGTACAATGAGCAGTTCTTC | TRBJ2-1 | TRBV7-2 | once | 18 | TRBD2
CASSLEAGPNYGYTF | TGCGCCAGCAGCTTGGAGGCAGGCCCCAACTATGGCTACACCTTC | TRBJ1-2 | TRBV5-1 | NA | 15 | NA
CASSQGRVNTGELFF | TGTGCCAGCAGCCAAGGAAGGGTGAACACCGGGGAGCTGTTTTTT | TRBJ2-2 | TRBV4-2 | NA | 15 | NA
CASSLGKQGAGNEQFF | TGCGCCAGCAGCTTGGGAAAACAGGGGGCAGGTAATGAGCAGTTCTTC | TRBJ2-1 | TRBV5-1 | NA | 16 | TRBD1
CASSRDSNQPQHF | TGTGCCAGCAGCCGGGATAGCAATCAGCCCCAGCATTTT | TRBJ1-5 | TRBV6-5 | NA | 13 | NA
CASSFHPTETYGYTF | TGTGCCAGCAGTTTCCACCCGACAGAAACCTATGGCTACACCTTC | TRBJ1-2 | TRBV28 | once | 15 | NA
CASSERVVYSPLHF | TGTGCCAGCAGTGAACGGGTCGTCTATTCACCCCTCCACTTT | TRBJ1-6 | TRBV2 | NA | 14 | NA
CASSLSSSSGNTIYF | TGTGCCAGCAGCTTATCTTCGAGCTCTGGAAACACCATATATTTT | TRBJ1-3 | TRBV11-2 | NA | 15 | NA
CASSLLSTGELFF | TGTGCCAGCAGCTTACTAAGTACCGGGGAGCTGTTTTTT | TRBJ2-2 | TRBV7-3 | NA | 13 | NA
CASSRSNSGNTIYF | TGTGCCAGCAGTAGATCGAACTCTGGAAACACCATATATTTT | TRBJ1-3 | TRBV27 | NA | 14 | NA
CASSLSGGRNTEAFF | TGTGCCAGCAGCTTGTCAGGGGGCCGAAACACTGAAGCTTTCTTT | TRBJ1-1 | TRBV11-1 | NA | 15 | TRBD1
CASRRSGQGNSPLHF | TGTGCCAGCAGGAGGAGTGGTCAGGGAAATTCACCCCTCCACTTT | TRBJ1-6 | TRBV28 | NA | 15 | NA